These T cell receptor beta chains were read from a single sample in a study of identifying expanded T cells in peripheral blood. Produced via immunoSEQ multiplex PCR; TCRdb's table is partial and in-frame only. The profile covers some 93,000 clones, with about nine tenths appearing a single time and 3.5% to 4.5% taken by the ten largest. The sample taken for sequencing was blood. These receptors all stem from a person aged 18 to 75 in good health. Each CDR3 is given with its conserved first and last residue. D genes are given only for firm matches. Rows may omit the clone size; those that give it use once, few, many or a size class.

V: TRBV13
D: -
J: TRBJ2-7
size: -
DNA: TGTGCCAGCAGCTCGACCAGGGGAGCCTACGAGCAGTACTTC
CDR3: CASSSTRGAYEQYF

V: TRBV28
D: TRBD1
J: TRBJ1-4
size: -
DNA: TGTGCCAGCAGTTTTAGCAGGGGGCGAAATGAAAAACTGTTTTTT
CDR3: CASSFSRGRNEKLFF

V: TRBV7-2
D: -
J: TRBJ2-7
size: -
DNA: TGTGCCAGCAGCTTATGGGACTCTTACGAGCAGTACTTC
CDR3: CASSLWDSYEQYF

V: TRBV7-3
D: -
J: TRBJ1-6
size: -
DNA: TGTGCCAGCAGCTTACTGACGGGGAGGAATTCACCCCTCCACTTT
CDR3: CASSLLTGRNSPLHF

V: TRBV4-3
D: -
J: TRBJ2-7
size: medium-sized
DNA: TGCGCCAGCAGCCAAGAGATTGGAGACCCTACCTACGAGCAGTACTTC
CDR3: CASSQEIGDPTYEQYF

V: TRBV4-1
D: -
J: TRBJ2-7
size: -
DNA: TGCGCCAGCAGCCCGGGACCGGGGCTCGGGCAGTACTTC
CDR3: CASSPGPGLGQYF

V: TRBV4-2
D: -
J: TRBJ2-5
size: -
DNA: TGTGCCAGCAGCCAAAATATGGGAGGGGGCTGGGAGACCCAGTACTTC
CDR3: CASSQNMGGGWETQYF

V: TRBV6-6
D: -
J: TRBJ2-1
size: -
DNA: TGTGCCAGCAGTTACAACAGGGAACAACAGGATGAGCAGTTCTTC
CDR3: CASSYNREQQDEQFF

V: TRBV9
D: TRBD2
J: TRBJ2-2
size: once
DNA: TGTGCCAGCAGCGTAGAACTAGCGGGGGCCGTGGGCGGGGAGCTGTTTTTT
CDR3: CASSVELAGAVGGELFF

V: TRBV28
D: -
J: TRBJ1-1
size: -
DNA: TGTGCCAGCAGTCCCTCGGGCCAAGGCAGGAGGAACACTGAAGCTTTCTTT
CDR3: CASSPSGQGRRNTEAFF

V: TRBV5-8
D: -
J: TRBJ2-1
size: -
DNA: TGTGCCAGCAGCTTGGACTGGAGCAATGAGCAGTTCTTC
CDR3: CASSLDWSNEQFF

V: TRBV2
D: -
J: TRBJ1-4
size: few
DNA: TGTGCCAGCAGTGAGCAGGCAACTAATGAAAAACTGTTTTTT
CDR3: CASSEQATNEKLFF

V: TRBV7-2
D: TRBD1
J: TRBJ1-4
size: -
DNA: TGTGCCAGCAGCCCTCGGACAGGAGGGGGTGAAAAACTGTTTTTT
CDR3: CASSPRTGGGEKLFF

V: TRBV5-1
D: -
J: TRBJ2-5
size: -
DNA: TGCGCCTCAGGGAACGGGGAGACCCAGTACTTC
CDR3: CASGNGETQYF

V: TRBV5-6
D: TRBD2
J: TRBJ2-7
size: -
DNA: TGTGCCAGCAGCACTGCGGGGGGGGACTCCTACGAGCAGTACTTC
CDR3: CASSTAGGDSYEQYF

V: TRBV6-4
D: TRBD2
J: TRBJ2-3
size: -
DNA: TGTGCCAGCAGTGACACTAGCGGGGGCGTCGATACGCAGTATTTT
CDR3: CASSDTSGGVDTQYF

V: TRBV2
D: -
J: TRBJ2-5
size: few
DNA: TGTGCCAGCAGTACCAAAGAGACCCAGTACTTC
CDR3: CASSTKETQYF

V: TRBV28
D: -
J: TRBJ2-7
size: once
DNA: TGTGCCAGCAGTTTGGTCAGCCCGGGAGCTCGTAAGGGCGAGCAGTACTTC
CDR3: CASSLVSPGARKGEQYF